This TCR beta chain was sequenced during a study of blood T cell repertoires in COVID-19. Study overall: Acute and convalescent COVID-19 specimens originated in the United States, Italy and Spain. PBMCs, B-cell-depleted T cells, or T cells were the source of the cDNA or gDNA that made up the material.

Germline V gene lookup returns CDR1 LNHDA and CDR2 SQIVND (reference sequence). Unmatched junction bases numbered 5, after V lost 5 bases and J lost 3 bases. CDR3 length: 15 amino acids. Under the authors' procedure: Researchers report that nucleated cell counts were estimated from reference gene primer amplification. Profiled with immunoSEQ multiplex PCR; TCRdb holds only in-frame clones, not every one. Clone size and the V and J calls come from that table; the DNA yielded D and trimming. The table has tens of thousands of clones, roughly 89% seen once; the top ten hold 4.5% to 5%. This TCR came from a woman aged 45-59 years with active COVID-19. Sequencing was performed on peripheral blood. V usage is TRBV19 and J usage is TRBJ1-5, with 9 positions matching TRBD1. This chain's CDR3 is CASSWDRALNQPQHF. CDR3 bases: TGTGCCAGTAGTTGGGACAGGGCCCTCAATCAGCCCCAGCATTTT. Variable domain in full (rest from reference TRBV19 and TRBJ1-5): DGGITQSPKYLFRKEGQNVTLSCEQNLNHDAMYWYRQDPGQGLRLIYYSQIVNDFQKGDIAEGYSVSREKKESFPLTVTSAQKNPTAFYLCASSWDRALNQPQHFGDGTRLSIL.